Listed here are 10 T cell receptor beta chains from one sample, sequenced in a study of identifying expanded T cells in peripheral blood. Clones were sequenced by immunoSEQ multiplex PCR, and TCRdb holds only the in-frame ones, with some missing. The table lists about 100,000 clones, about nine tenths of them singletons. Sequenced: blood. The receptor source for this set is a person between 18 and 75 years old in good health.

The V call is TRBV9, the J call TRBJ1-2, with TRBD1 identical over 8 bases. V dropped 0 bases and J dropped 7; count of bases not matched to a gene: 8. The CDR3 has 15 residues. CDR1 is SGDLS and CDR2 is YYNGEE in the germline V gene. DNA of the CDR3: TGTGCCAGCAGCGTAGGGGCCGAGACAGGGGTTGGCTACACCTTC. It codes for CASSVGAETGVGYTF. Looking up the rest from reference TRBV9 and TRBJ1-2 gives the full variable domain: DSGVTQTPKHLITATGQRVTLRCSPRSGDLSVYWYQQSLDQGLQFLIQYYNGEERAKGNILERFSAQQFPDLHSELNLSSLELGDSALYFCASSVGAETGVGYTFGSGTRLTVV.

This chain links TRBV10-1 with TRBJ2-3, with unresolved D. The germline gives CDR1 WNHNN, CDR2 SYGVQD (reference sequence). V lost 4 bases and J lost 2, with 7 bases in between. The CDR3 sequence is 13 residues long. CDR3 sequence (DNA): TGCGCCAGCAGTGGGGGTAACACAGATACGCAGTATTTT. Translating it yields CASSGGNTDTQYF.

This clone was observed once. The chain carries TRBV25-1 and TRBJ1-2; TRBD1 is a possible D gene (6 bases). V lost 4 bases and J lost 10, with 16 bases in between. Germline loops: CDR1 MGHDK, CDR2 SYGVNS. The CDR3 runs 13 residues. The CDR3 DNA follows: TGTGCCAGCAGTGCACCGACCGGGACACCCTACACCTTC. Amino acids: CASSAPTGTPYTF.

The chain is built from TRBV29-1 and TRBJ2-1; TRBD2 matches 15 bases. J was trimmed by 7 bases and V by 0 bases; bases with no gene match: 7. The CDR3 totals 17 residues. CDR1 is SQVTM, CDR2 ANQGSEA, per germline. CDR3 bases: TGCAGCGTTGAAGATCTGGGACTAGCGGGGGGAGGAAATGAGCAGTTCTTC. Translated, it gives CSVEDLGLAGGGNEQFF.

V usage is TRBV13 and J usage is TRBJ2-3, with 11 nucleotides matching TRBD2. CDR3 length: 17 residues. The germline CDR1 and CDR2 sequences are PRHDT and FYEKMQ (reference sequence). The V and J ends lost 3 bases and 0 bases, in that order; junction bases with no gene match: 5. As DNA, the CDR3 is TGTGCCAGCAGCTTGGCGGGACTAGCGGCGAGCACAGATACGCAGTATTTT. Translated: CASSLAGLAASTDTQYF.

This chain joins TRBV28 and TRBJ2-2, with D possibly matching TRBD1 (5 bases). CDR1 MDHEN and CDR2 SYDVKM come from the germline V gene. Trimming removed 6 bases at V and 6 bases at J, with 14 bases between. The CDR3 is made up of 14 amino acids. The CDR3 nucleotides are TGTGCCAGCAGACCTCAGGGAAAGGCCGGGGAGCTGTTTTTT. Encoded protein: CASRPQGKAGELFF.

This chain links TRBV5-1 with TRBJ1-2; unclear D gene. CDR3 length: 13 amino acids. V lost 4 bases and J lost 8, with 15 bases in between. Germline CDR1 and CDR2: SGHRS and YFSETQ. The CDR3 sequence is CASSPGEGGGYTF. In DNA, the CDR3 is TGCGCCAGCAGCCCTGGCGAGGGAGGAGGCTACACCTTC.

Only one count was recorded for this clone. The gene calls are TRBV29-1 and TRBJ2-7; no clear D. The CDR3 is made up of 12 amino acids. Trimming left V 7 bases short and J 2 bases short, with 12 bases between. Germline assignment: CDR1 SQVTM and CDR2 ANQGSEA. The CDR3 nucleotides are TGCAGCGCCCGCGGCACTACCTACGAGCAGTACTTC. Amino acid sequence: CSARGTTYEQYF.

The chain couples TRBV4-1 to TRBJ2-5; 16 nucleotides line up with TRBD2. V gave up 4 bases and J gave up 5 bases; unmatched junction bases: 7. The CDR3 runs to 17 residues. Germline CDR1 and CDR2: MGHRA and YSYEKL. The CDR3 spells CASSPGTSGGAGETQYF. The CDR3 nucleotides are TGCGCCAGCAGCCCCGGGACTAGCGGGGGGGCCGGGGAGACCCAGTACTTC.

V usage is TRBV19 and J usage is TRBJ2-3; the D gene is possibly TRBD1 (6 bases). Between the trimmed V and J ends, which lost 5 bases and 6 bases, there was a span of 12 bases. This CDR3 has 13 amino acids. CDR1 and CDR2 from the germline V gene are LNHDA and SQIVND (reference sequence). For the CDR3, the DNA is TGTGCCAGTAGTTACAGGGATAAGGATACGCAGTATTTT. It yields the protein CASSYRDKDTQYF.